This T cell receptor beta chain was sequenced during a study of response to subunit inactivated influenza vaccine. Broader study findings: It was suggested by the authors that few new T cells are recruited by each seasonal influenza vaccination.

TCRdb used MiXCR to reprocess the RT-PCR reads, holding one entry per CDR3 protein. The data hold about 520,000 distinct CDR3 sequences, with around 25% observed a single time. There are 9 residues in the CDR3. CDR1 and CDR2 (germline): MDHEN, SYDVKM. V gave up 8 bases and J gave up 5 bases, with 2 bases separating them. Regarding this clonotype: The antigen remains undetermined.

Sequences were derived from CD4+ T cells sorted from PBMCs, sampled about 5 days after vaccination. This sequence joins TRBV28 and TRBJ2-3; D remains unclear. The TCR originated in a middle-aged man who received an inactivated influenza vaccine. Here the CDR3 reads CASVDTQYF. CDR3 sequence (DNA): TGTGCCAGCGTAGATACGCAGTATTTT. The full variable domain, with the rest looked up from reference TRBV28 and TRBJ2-3, is DVKVTQSSRYLVKRTGEKVFLECVQDMDHENMFWYRQDPGLGLRLIYFSYDVKMKEKGDIPEGYSVSREKKERFSLILESASTNQTSMYLCASVDTQYFGPGTRLTVL.